This TCR beta chain was sequenced during a study of blood T cell repertoires in COVID-19. Study as a whole: Sources were T cells, B-cell-depleted T cells, or PBMCs; the material itself was cDNA or gDNA.

The V end was cut by 4 bases, the J end by 4 bases, with 13 bases between. The CDR3 is 15 amino acids. Germline V gene lookup returns CDR1 LGHDT and CDR2 YNNKEL (reference sequence). Clones were read by immunoSEQ multiplex PCR, and TCRdb kept only the in-frame ones, dropping some. The table has about 120,000 clones, approximately 74% seen once. This clone was found many times. The chain uses TRBV3-1 (or the pseudogene TRBV3-2) and TRBJ2-2, with a possible D match to TRBD2 (6 bases). This TCR was sampled from a woman in her seventies with acute or convalescent COVID-19. Sample: peripheral blood. The chain's CDR3 is CASSLPSVGTGELFF. In DNA form, the CDR3 reads TGTGCCAGCAGCCTCCCTAGCGTTGGCACCGGGGAGCTGTTTTTT.